This is a list of T cell receptor beta chains from one sample in a study of immune heterogeneity within non-small cell lung tumors. TCRdb analysed the multiplex PCR reads with MiXCR anew, one entry per CDR3 protein. The data show approximately 11,000 distinct CDR3 sequences, approximately 20% seen once. The sequencing sample was made of lung tumor tissue. Source of these receptors: a man aged 55 to 70 with non-small cell lung cancer. Each CDR3 is given with its conserved first and last residue.

V gene: TRBV5-4
J gene: TRBJ1-2
CDR3 protein: CASSTKQGANYGYTF

V gene: TRBV11-3
J gene: TRBJ1-1
CDR3 protein: CASSKPGHTEAFF

V gene: TRBV6-8
J gene: TRBJ2-1
CDR3 protein: CASYTSGGQFF

V gene: TRBV5-4
J gene: TRBJ2-5
CDR3 protein: CASSTGGGVETQYF

V gene: TRBV5-1
J gene: TRBJ1-1
CDR3 protein: CASSSALTGQEAFF

V gene: TRBV7-9
J gene: TRBJ2-1
CDR3 protein: CASSLAPTGENEQFF

V gene: TRBV6-2/TRBV6-3
J gene: TRBJ1-1
CDR3 protein: CASSYLHSTEAFF

V gene: TRBV20-1
J gene: TRBJ2-5
CDR3 protein: CSAEPGTEETQYF

V gene: TRBV20-1
J gene: TRBJ2-5
CDR3 protein: CSAAQSIQETQYF

V gene: TRBV20-1
J gene: TRBJ2-1
CDR3 protein: CSASRSYGGSSYNEQFF

V gene: TRBV7-9
J gene: TRBJ1-4
CDR3 protein: CASKGQGYEKLFF

V gene: TRBV28
J gene: TRBJ1-1
CDR3 protein: CASMIQGAEAFF

V gene: TRBV19
J gene: TRBJ1-2
CDR3 protein: CASSLSRGEYYGYTF

V gene: TRBV6-1
J gene: TRBJ2-7
CDR3 protein: CATVGGTGFSGEQYF

V gene: TRBV3-1
J gene: TRBJ2-7
CDR3 protein: CATGSGGSYEQYF

V gene: TRBV6-1
J gene: TRBJ2-1
CDR3 protein: CASSPRLAGGEDSYNEQFF

V gene: TRBV12-3/TRBV12-4
J gene: TRBJ2-5
CDR3 protein: CASSLGDSRGQETQYF